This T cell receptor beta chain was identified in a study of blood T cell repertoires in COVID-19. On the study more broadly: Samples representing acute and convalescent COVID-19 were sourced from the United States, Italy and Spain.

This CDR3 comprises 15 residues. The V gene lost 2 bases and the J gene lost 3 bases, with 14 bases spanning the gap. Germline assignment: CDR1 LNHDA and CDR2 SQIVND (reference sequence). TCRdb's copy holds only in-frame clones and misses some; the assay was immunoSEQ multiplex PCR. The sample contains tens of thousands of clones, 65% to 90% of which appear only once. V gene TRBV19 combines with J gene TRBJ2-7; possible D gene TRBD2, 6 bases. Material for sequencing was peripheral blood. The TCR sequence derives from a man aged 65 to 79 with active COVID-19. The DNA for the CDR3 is TGTGCCAGTAGTATACCGGGCGGGGAAATCTACGAGCAGTACTTC. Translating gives CASSIPGGEIYEQYF.